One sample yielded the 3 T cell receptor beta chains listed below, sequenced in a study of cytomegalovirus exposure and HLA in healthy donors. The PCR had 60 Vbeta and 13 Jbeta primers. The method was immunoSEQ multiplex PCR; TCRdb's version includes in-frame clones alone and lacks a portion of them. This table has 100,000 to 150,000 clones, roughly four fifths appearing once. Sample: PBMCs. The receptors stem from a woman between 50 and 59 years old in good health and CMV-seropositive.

The chain's CDR3 is CASSLGGTYEQYF. In DNA form, the CDR3 reads TGTGCCAGCAGCTTGGGAGGAACCTACGAGCAGTACTTC. This chain uses TRBV7-9 with TRBJ2-7, with D possibly being TRBD2 (6 bases). Trimming cost V 3 bases and J 2 bases, with 8 bases left between them. From germline, CDR1 is SEHNR and CDR2 FQNEAQ (reference sequence). The CDR3 runs to 13 residues.

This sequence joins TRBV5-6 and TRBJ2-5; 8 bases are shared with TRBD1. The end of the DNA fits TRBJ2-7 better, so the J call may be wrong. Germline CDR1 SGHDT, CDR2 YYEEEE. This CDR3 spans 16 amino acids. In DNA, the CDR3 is TGTGCCAGCAGCTTGATTTTTGGACAGGGCTCCTACGAGCAGTACTTC. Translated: CASSLIFGQGSYEQYF.

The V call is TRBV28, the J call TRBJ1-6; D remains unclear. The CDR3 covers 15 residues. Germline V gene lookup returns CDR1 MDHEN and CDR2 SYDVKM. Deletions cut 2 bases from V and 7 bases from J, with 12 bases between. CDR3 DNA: TGTGCCAGCAGTTTAAGAACAGTCTCAAATTCACCCCTCCACTTT. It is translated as CASSLRTVSNSPLHF.